This TCR beta chain was captured in a study of long-term antiretroviral therapy in people with HIV. Details on this clone: What it binds is unknown.

CDR3 size: 13 residues. The V gene lost 10 bases and the J gene lost 2 bases, with 14 bases spanning the gap. Germline V gives CDR1 SNHLY, CDR2 FYNNEI. Study results and caveats: Clonotypes expanded prior to ART showed repertoire dominance at all sampled time points.

The run of the v3.0 immunoSEQ assay was at survey level. The repertoire was sequenced with immunoSEQ multiplex PCR; TCRdb's copy has only in-frame clones and lacks some. The sample lists tens of thousands of clones, about four fifths occurring once. There was at least one pre-ART PBMC sample for each donor, plus at least two post-ART PBMC samples. Going into DNA extraction, samples held about 1-11 million cryopreserved PBMC. The source is a man younger than 40 with HIV. The rearrangement joins TRBV2 to TRBJ1-2; D unclear. The source material was unsorted PBMCs, sampled 0.7 years before starting antiretroviral therapy. In DNA form, the CDR3 reads TGTGCCACCCGGGAGGTTGGGAACTATGGCTACACCTTC. Translated: CATREVGNYGYTF.